Listed below are T cell receptor beta chains from one sample, sequenced in a study of preoperative IRX-2 immunotherapy in early breast cancer. TCRdb's copy holds only in-frame clones and misses some; the assay was immunoSEQ multiplex PCR. The sample yields 15,000 to 25,000 clones, around 81% seen once. The sequencing here drew on lymph node tissue, taken after IRX-2 immunotherapy. These receptors were collected from a human donor with breast cancer. Each CDR3 is given with its conserved first and last residue. A D gene is named only where the DNA matches it firmly. The listing skips clone size in some rows; elsewhere it reads once, few, many or a size class.

TRBJ1-1,TRBD1,.,TRBV19,TGTGCCAGTAGGTGGGGACAGGGTGGAAACACTGAAGCTTTCTTT,CASRWGQGGNTEAFF
TRBJ1-4,TRBD1,.,TRBV18,TGTGCCAGCTCAAGCTGGGGACAGCTAGGCGGTGAAAAACTGTTTTTT,CASSSWGQLGGEKLFF
TRBJ1-2,.,.,TRBV19,TGTGCCAGTAGTATCGGACGGGAGGGCTATGGCTACACCTTC,CASSIGREGYGYTF
TRBJ2-6,.,.,TRBV19,TGTGCCAGTAGTATAGATACCGGGGTCGGGGCCAACGTCCTGACTTTC,CASSIDTGVGANVLTF
TRBJ2-3,TRBD2,.,TRBV5-1,TGCGCCAGCAGCTTGTACGGCGCTAGCGGGAGCGCAGATACGCAGTATTTT,CASSLYGASGSADTQYF
TRBJ2-7,.,.,TRBV29-1,TGCAGCATAGGACCGGGCCTTAGCTCCTACGAGCAGTACTTC,CSIGPGLSSYEQYF
TRBJ1-3,.,once,TRBV4-1,TGCGCCAGCAGCCACACGCTGTCGGGTCTCTCTGGAAACACCATATATTTT,CASSHTLSGLSGNTIYF
TRBJ2-5,.,.,TRBV12-5,TGTGCTAGTGGTTTGGGAGGGGCACGGGAAGAGACCCAGTACTTC,CASGLGGAREETQYF
TRBJ2-5,TRBD2,.,TRBV11-3,TGTGCCAGCAGCTTATGGACTAGCGGAGGGGGGGAGACCCAGTACTTC,CASSLWTSGGGETQYF
TRBJ2-6,.,.,TRBV11-3,TGTGCCAGCAGCCCCCGGACTGAACTCTCCAACGTCCTGACTTTC,CASSPRTELSNVLTF
TRBJ1-3,.,few,TRBV19,TGTGCCAGTAGTATAGTCGGAGGGCCGGGAAACACCATATATTTT,CASSIVGGPGNTIYF
TRBJ2-1,.,.,TRBV10-3,TGTGCCATCAGTGAGGGCGAAATTAGCTCCTACAATGAGCAGTTCTTC,CAISEGEISSYNEQFF
TRBJ1-5,.,.,TRBV7-5,TGTGCCAGCAGCTTGGCCGCGACAGGGGGCAATCAGCCCCAGCATTTT,CASSLAATGGNQPQHF
TRBJ2-3,TRBD2,.,TRBV7-7,TGTGCCAGCAGCTTGGCGACTAGCGGGGGTACCTGGCATACGCAGTATTTT,CASSLATSGGTWHTQYF
TRBJ2-3,TRBD2,.,TRBV6-8,TGTGCCAGCAGCCAAGGGACTAGCGGGACCGCCCGCACAGATACGCAGTATTTT,CASSQGTSGTARTDTQYF
TRBJ1-5,.,once,TRBV29-1,TGCAGCATTCGGGATGGTGGCAATCAGCCCCAGCATTTT,CSIRDGGNQPQHF
TRBJ2-1,.,.,TRBV11-3,TGTGCCAGCAGTACTGGGGCAGGGAGCTCCTACAATGAGCAGTTCTTC,CASSTGAGSSYNEQFF
TRBJ1-2,TRBD1,.,TRBV6-8,TGTGCCAGCAGTCATCACCGGGACAGCGGCTACACCTTC,CASSHHRDSGYTF
TRBJ2-2,.,.,TRBV18,TGTGCCAGCTCACCACGCCAGGGGACCGGGGAGCTGTTTTTT,CASSPRQGTGELFF
TRBJ1-1,.,.,TRBV19,TGTGCCAGTAGTATTTGGGGCCAGAACACTGAAGCTTTCTTT,CASSIWGQNTEAFF
TRBJ1-3,.,.,TRBV5-1,TGCGCCAGCAGCATAGACAAACCCTCTGGAAACACCATATATTTT,CASSIDKPSGNTIYF
TRBJ1-2,TRBD1,.,TRBV18,TGTGCCAGCTCACCGACAGGGGCGAACTATGGCTACACCTTC,CASSPTGANYGYTF
TRBJ2-7,.,.,TRBV28,TGTGCCAGCAGTTTAGGCGGGTCCCAGGGCTCCTACGAGCAGTACTTC,CASSLGGSQGSYEQYF
TRBJ1-2,TRBD1,once,TRBV19,TGTGCCAGTAGTTCGACAGGGGGCAACTATGGCTACACCTTC,CASSSTGGNYGYTF
TRBJ1-4,.,few,TRBV4-1,TGCGCCAGCAGCCCGACAGTTAATGAAAAACTGTTTTTT,CASSPTVNEKLFF
TRBJ2-3,.,.,TRBV6-8,TGTGCCAGCAGGAGACAGGGACTCACAGATACGCAGTATTTT,CASRRQGLTDTQYF
TRBJ2-1,.,few,TRBV19,TGTGCCAGTAGTAATAGAGGGTGGAACAATGAGCAGTTCTTC,CASSNRGWNNEQFF
TRBJ1-3,.,.,TRBV5-1,TGCGCCAGCAGCCCCGGGGCCCTCTCTGGAAACACCATATATTTT,CASSPGALSGNTIYF
TRBJ2-4,TRBD2,.,TRBV19,TGTGCCAGTAGAGGAGTTGCGGGAGGGAGGGACATTCAGTACTTC,CASRGVAGGRDIQYF
TRBJ2-7,.,.,TRBV7-5,TGTGCCAGCAGCTTCAGGGCCGTGCACGGCTACGAGCAGTACTTC,CASSFRAVHGYEQYF
TRBJ2-2,.,.,TRBV7-6,TGTGCCAGCAGCGCCCAGGGCACCATCACCGGGGAGCTGTTTTTT,CASSAQGTITGELFF
TRBJ1-5,TRBD1,.,TRBV30,TGTGCCTGGAGTGTACTGGGGACAGGCGTCAATCAGCCCCAGCATTTT,CAWSVLGTGVNQPQHF
TRBJ2-3,.,.,TRBV19,TGTGCCAGTAGTATAGTCCGACTAGATACGCAGTATTTT,CASSIVRLDTQYF
TRBJ1-5,.,.,TRBV6-8,TGTGCCAGCAGTGAGACCGACTACAGGTCGGATCAGCCCCAGCATTTT,CASSETDYRSDQPQHF
TRBJ1-4,.,.,TRBV28,TGTGCCAGCATTTCCCGTGGGCGAAAACTGTTTTTT,CASISRGRKLFF
TRBJ2-3,TRBD2,.,TRBV5-1,TGCGCCAGCAGCTTGGCGGGCGCGGGAGAGGCAGATACGCAGTATTTT,CASSLAGAGEADTQYF
TRBJ1-4,TRBD1,once,TRBV11-3,TGTGCCAGCAGCTTAGAAGGAGGGGGCTTTGAAAAACTGTTTTTT,CASSLEGGGFEKLFF
TRBJ2-5,TRBD2,.,TRBV7-6,TGTGCCAGCAGCGGGGGAACTAGCGGGAGACCCGAAGAGACCCAGTACTTC,CASSGGTSGRPEETQYF
TRBJ2-1,TRBD2,.,TRBV6-8,TGTGCCAGCACCAGGGCGGGGGGGATCTATGAGCAGTTCTTC,CASTRAGGIYEQFF
TRBJ2-7,TRBD2,.,TRBV28,TGTGCCAGCAGTTGGGGGGGAGCGGGAGTAGGCGAGCAGTACTTC,CASSWGGAGVGEQYF
TRBJ1-6,.,.,TRBV30,TGTGCCTGGAGGTTGGGACAATGGTATAATTCACCCCTCCACTTT,CAWRLGQWYNSPLHF
TRBJ2-7,.,.,TRBV29-1,TGCAGCGTTGTTGCAGGCACCTACGAGCAGTACTTC,CSVVAGTYEQYF
TRBJ1-5,.,.,TRBV15,TGTGCCACCAGCAGAGGGTCCATTAATAGCAATCAGCCCCAGCATTTT,CATSRGSINSNQPQHF
TRBJ1-5,.,once,TRBV6-8,TGTGCCAGCAGTTACAAGGCAGATAGCAATCAGCCCCAGCATTTT,CASSYKADSNQPQHF
TRBJ2-3,.,.,TRBV9,TGTGCCAGCAGGACAGACACAGATACGCAGTATTTT,CASRTDTDTQYF
TRBJ1-2,.,.,TRBV6-8,TGTGCCAGCAGTTACCGCGCCGGAGGAACGGACTATGGCTACACCTTC,CASSYRAGGTDYGYTF
TRBJ1-1,TRBD1,.,TRBV6-7,TGTGCCAGCAGCCAGACAGGGAGAGCTTTCTTT,CASSQTGRAFF
TRBJ1-2,.,.,TRBV28,TGTGCCAGCACACCCCACGGGGGCTATGGCTACACCTTC,CASTPHGGYGYTF